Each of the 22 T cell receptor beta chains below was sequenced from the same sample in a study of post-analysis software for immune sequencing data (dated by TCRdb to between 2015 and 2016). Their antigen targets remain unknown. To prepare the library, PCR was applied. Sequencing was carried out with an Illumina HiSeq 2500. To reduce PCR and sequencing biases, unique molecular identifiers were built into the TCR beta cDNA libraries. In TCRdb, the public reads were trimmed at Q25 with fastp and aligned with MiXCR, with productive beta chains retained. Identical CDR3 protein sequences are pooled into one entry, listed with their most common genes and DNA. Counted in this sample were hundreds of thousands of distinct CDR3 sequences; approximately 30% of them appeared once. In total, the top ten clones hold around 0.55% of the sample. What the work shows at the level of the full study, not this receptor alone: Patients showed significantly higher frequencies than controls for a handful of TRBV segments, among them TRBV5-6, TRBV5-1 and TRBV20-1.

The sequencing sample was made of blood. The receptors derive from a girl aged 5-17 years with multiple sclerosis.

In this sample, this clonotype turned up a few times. The CDR3 DNA reads TGCAGTGCTAGAGATCCCGGACAGCCACGACATTACGAGCAGTACTTC. Protein product: CSARDPGQPRHYEQYF. This chain connects TRBV20-1 to TRBJ2-7; a possible D gene is TRBD1 (6 bases). CDR3 size: 16 residues. Trimming cost V 0 bases and J 4 bases, with 19 bases left between them. CDR1 DFQATT and CDR2 SNEGSKA come from the germline V gene (reference sequence).

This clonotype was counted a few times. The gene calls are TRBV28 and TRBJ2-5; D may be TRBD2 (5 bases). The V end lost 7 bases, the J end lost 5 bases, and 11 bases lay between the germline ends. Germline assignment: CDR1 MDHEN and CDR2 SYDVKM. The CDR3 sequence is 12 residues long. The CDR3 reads CASKNGIETQYF. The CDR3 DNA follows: TGTGCCAGCAAGAACGGGATTGAGACCCAGTACTTC. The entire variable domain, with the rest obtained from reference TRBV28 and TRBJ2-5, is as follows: DVKVTQSSRYLVKRTGEKVFLECVQDMDHENMFWYRQDPGLGLRLIYFSYDVKMKEKGDIPEGYSVSREKKERFSLILESASTNQTSMYLCASKNGIETQYFGPGTRLLVL.

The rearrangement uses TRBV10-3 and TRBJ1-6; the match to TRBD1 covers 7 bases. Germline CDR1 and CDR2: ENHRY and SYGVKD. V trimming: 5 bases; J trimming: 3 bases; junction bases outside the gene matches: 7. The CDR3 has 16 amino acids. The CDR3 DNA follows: TGTGCCATCAGTTCAGTTGGGGACAGCTATAATTCACCCCTCCACTTT. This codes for CAISSVGDSYNSPLHF.

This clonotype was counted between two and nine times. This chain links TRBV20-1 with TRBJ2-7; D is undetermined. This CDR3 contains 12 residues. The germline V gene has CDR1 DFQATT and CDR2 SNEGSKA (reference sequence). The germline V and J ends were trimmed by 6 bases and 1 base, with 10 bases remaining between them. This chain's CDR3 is CSAGQVSYEQYF. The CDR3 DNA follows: TGCAGTGCCGGGCAGGTTTCCTACGAGCAGTACTTC.

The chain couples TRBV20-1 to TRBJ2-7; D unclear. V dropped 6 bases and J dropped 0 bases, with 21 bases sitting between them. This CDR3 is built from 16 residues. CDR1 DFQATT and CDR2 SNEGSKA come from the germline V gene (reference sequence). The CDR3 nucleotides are TGCAGTGCCCCCATCTTGGGCAGAACCCTCTCCTACGAGCAGTACTTC. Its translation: CSAPILGRTLSYEQYF.

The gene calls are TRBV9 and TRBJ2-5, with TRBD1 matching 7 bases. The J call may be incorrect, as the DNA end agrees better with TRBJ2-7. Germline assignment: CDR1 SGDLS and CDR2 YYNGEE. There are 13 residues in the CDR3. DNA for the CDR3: TGTGCCAGCAGCGAGGGGACAGCCTACGAGCAGTACTTC. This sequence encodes CASSEGTAYEQYF.

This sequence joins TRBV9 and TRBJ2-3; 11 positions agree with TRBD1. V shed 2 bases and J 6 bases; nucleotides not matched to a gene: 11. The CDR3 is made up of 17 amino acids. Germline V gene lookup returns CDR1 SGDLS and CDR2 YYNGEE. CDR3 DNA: TGTGCCAGCAGCGTCTTCTGGGGACAGGGGGGAAATGATACGCAGTATTTT. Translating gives CASSVFWGQGGNDTQYF.

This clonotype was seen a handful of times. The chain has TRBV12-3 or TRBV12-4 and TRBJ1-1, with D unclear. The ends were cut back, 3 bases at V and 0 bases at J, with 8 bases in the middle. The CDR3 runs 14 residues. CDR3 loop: CASSFPGVNTEAFF. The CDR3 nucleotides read TGTGCCAGCAGTTTCCCAGGAGTGAACACTGAAGCTTTCTTT.

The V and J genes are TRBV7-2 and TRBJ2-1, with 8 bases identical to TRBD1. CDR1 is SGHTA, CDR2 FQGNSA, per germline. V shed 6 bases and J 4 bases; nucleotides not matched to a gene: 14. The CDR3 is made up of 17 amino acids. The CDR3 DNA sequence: TGTGCCAGCAGACCCCTTAAGGACAGGGACAAATACAATGAGCAGTTCTTC. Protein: CASRPLKDRDKYNEQFF. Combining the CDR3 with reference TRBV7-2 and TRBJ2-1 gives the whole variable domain GAGVSQSPSNKVTEKGKDVELRCDPISGHTALYWYRQSLGQGLEFLIYFQGNSAPDKSGLPSDRFSAERTGGSVSTLTIQRTQQEDSAVYLCASRPLKDRDKYNEQFFGPGTRLTVL.

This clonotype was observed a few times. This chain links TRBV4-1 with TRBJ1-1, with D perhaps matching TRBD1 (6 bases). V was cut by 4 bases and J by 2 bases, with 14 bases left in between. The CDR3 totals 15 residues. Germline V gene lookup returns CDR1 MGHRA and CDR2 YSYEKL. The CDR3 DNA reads TGCGCCAGCAGCCCACAGGGAGTCCTAAACACTGAAGCTTTCTTT. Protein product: CASSPQGVLNTEAFF.

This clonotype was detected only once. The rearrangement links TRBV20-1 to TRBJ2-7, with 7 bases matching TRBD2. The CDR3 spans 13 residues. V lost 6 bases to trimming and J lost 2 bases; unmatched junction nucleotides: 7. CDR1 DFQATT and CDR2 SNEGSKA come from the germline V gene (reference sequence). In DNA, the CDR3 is TGCAGTGCGACAAAGGGAGGGCCCTACGAGCAGTACTTC. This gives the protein CSATKGGPYEQYF.

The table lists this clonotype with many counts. CDR3 residues: CASSSTRDFTYEQYF. The CDR3 DNA reads TGTGCCAGCAGTTCAACCCGGGACTTCACCTACGAGCAGTACTTC. This chain links TRBV7-9 with TRBJ2-7; possibly TRBD2 for D (6 bases). CDR1 and CDR2 (germline): SEHNR, FQNEAQ (reference sequence). V was cut by 6 bases and J by 2 bases, with 17 bases left in between. CDR3 length: 15 amino acids.

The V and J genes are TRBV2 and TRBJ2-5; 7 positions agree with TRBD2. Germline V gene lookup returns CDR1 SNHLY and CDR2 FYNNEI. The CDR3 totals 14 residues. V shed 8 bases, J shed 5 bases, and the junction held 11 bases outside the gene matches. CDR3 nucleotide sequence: TGTGCCAGCCGAACCAGACTAGCCGGGGAGACCCAGTACTTC. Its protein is CASRTRLAGETQYF.

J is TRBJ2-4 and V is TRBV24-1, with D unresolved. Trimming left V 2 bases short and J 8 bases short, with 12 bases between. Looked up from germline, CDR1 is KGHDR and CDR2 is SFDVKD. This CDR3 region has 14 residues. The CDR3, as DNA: TGTGCCACCAGTGATTCAGCCCAATTTGACATTCAGTACTTC. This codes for CATSDSAQFDIQYF.

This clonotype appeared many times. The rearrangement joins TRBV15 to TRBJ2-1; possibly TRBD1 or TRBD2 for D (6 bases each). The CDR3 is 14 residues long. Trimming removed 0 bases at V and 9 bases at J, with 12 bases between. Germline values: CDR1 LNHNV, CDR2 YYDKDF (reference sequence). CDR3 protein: CATSRDPGAGEQFF. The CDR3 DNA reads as TGTGCCACCAGCAGAGACCCGGGGGCGGGTGAGCAGTTCTTC.

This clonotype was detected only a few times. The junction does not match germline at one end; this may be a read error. CDR3 nucleotide sequence: TGTGCCAGCAGTTTAATCTCAGATGGCTACACTTTC. Translated, it gives CASSLISDGYTF. The chain combines TRBV28 with TRBJ1-2; D is uncertain. Germline CDR1 is MDHEN and CDR2 is SYDVKM. CDR3 length: 12 residues.

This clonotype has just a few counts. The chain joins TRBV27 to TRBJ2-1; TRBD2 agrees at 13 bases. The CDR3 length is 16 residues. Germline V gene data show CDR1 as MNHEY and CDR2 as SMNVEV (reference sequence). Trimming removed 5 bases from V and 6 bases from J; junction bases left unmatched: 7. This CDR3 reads CASSTSGRAGGNEQFF. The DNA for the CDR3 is TGTGCCAGCAGTACTAGCGGGAGGGCCGGGGGCAATGAGCAGTTCTTC.

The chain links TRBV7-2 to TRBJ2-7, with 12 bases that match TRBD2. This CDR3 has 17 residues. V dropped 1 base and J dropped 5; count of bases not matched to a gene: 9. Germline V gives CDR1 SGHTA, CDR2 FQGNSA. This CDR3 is CASSLVLAGGLVDEQYF. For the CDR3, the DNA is TGTGCCAGCAGCTTAGTCCTAGCGGGAGGGCTCGTCGACGAGCAGTACTTC.

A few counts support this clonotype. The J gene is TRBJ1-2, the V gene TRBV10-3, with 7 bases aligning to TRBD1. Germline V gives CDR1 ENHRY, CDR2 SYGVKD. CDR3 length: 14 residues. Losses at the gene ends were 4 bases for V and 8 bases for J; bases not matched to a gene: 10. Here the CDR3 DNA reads TGTGCCATCAGTGGGCCGACCGGGACAGAAGGCTACACCTTC. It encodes CAISGPTGTEGYTF.

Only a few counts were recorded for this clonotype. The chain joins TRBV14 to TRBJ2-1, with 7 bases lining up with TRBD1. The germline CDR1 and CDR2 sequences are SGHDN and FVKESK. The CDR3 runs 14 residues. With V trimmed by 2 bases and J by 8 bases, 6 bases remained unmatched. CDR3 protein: CASSQWGQSDEQFF. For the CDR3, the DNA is TGTGCCAGCAGCCAATGGGGACAGTCCGATGAGCAGTTCTTC.

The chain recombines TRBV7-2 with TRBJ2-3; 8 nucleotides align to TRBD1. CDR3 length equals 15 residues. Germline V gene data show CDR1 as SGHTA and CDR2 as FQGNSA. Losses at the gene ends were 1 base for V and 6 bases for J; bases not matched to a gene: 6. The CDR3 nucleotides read TGTGCCAGCAGCTTAGTGGCAGGGGGCTTTGATACGCAGTATTTT. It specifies CASSLVAGGFDTQYF.

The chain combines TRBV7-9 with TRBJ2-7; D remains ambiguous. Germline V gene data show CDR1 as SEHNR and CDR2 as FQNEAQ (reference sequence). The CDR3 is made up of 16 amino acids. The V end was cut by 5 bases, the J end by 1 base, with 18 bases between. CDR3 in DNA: TGTGCCAGCAGCCCTCAGGAGACGCAAAGATCCTACGAGCAGTACTTC. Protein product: CASSPQETQRSYEQYF.